What follows are 20 T cell receptor beta chains derived from one specimen sequenced in a study of blood T cell repertoires in COVID-19 (TCRdb year 2020). Libraries were built with the immunoSEQ multiplex PCR assay. TCRdb mirrors the immuneACCESS table, restricted to in-frame sequences. Some clones are absent from its copies; in checked studies, under half trace to an unresolved V gene, and the reason for the others is unknown. For this sample the table gives hundreds of thousands of clones, of which roughly 88% were detected only once. The ten biggest clones cover under 1.5% of the sample. Specimen: peripheral blood. All receptors derive from a woman aged 25 to 45 with active or convalescent COVID-19.

The chain uses TRBV6-5 and TRBJ2-2, with D unclear. The CDR3 is made up of 14 amino acids. Germline V CDR1 and CDR2: MNHEY, SVGAGI. V was clipped by 0 bases and J by 7 bases, with 9 bases between them. The CDR3 protein is CASSYSARIGELFF. The CDR3 DNA reads as TGTGCCAGCAGTTACTCGGCCAGGATCGGGGAGCTGTTTTTT.

The CDR3 bases are TGTGCCAGCAGCTTATCCGGGTCTCATGGCTACACCTTC. Translated, it gives CASSLSGSHGYTF. This rearrangement joins TRBV7-9 to TRBJ1-2, with D unresolved. V lost 2 bases and J 6 bases, leaving 10 bases between the germline ends. The germline CDR1 and CDR2 sequences are SEHNR and FQNEAQ (reference sequence). This CDR3 has 13 residues.

The chain employs TRBV11-2 and TRBJ1-1, with D unclear. There are 15 residues in the CDR3. In germline, CDR1 is SGHAT, CDR2 FQNNGV. Trimming shortened V by 1 base and J by 4 bases, and 13 bases separated the two germline ends. The CDR3 DNA is TGTGCCAGCAGCTTAGCCCGGGGAAAGGGCACTGAAGCTTTCTTT. This encodes CASSLARGKGTEAFF.

The CDR3 DNA sequence: TGTGCCAGCAGCTTCGATGGGACAGGCGAGGGCACACAAGGCTACACCTTC. Translation gives CASSFDGTGEGTQGYTF. The V and J genes are TRBV11-2 and TRBJ1-2, with TRBD1 matching over 8 bases. Germline lookup yields CDR1 SGHAT and CDR2 FQNNGV. There are 17 residues in the CDR3. With V trimmed by 3 bases and J by 8 bases, 17 bases remained unmatched.

The V and J genes are TRBV6-5 and TRBJ1-2; maybe TRBD1 (6 bases). The V and J ends lost 6 bases and 2 bases respectively, with 10 bases between them. The CDR3 consists of 13 residues. Germline CDR1 reads MNHEY; CDR2 reads SVGAGI. The CDR3 here is CASSPDRNYGYTF. In DNA form, the CDR3 reads TGTGCCAGCAGCCCAGACAGGAACTATGGCTACACCTTC.

The genes are TRBV19 and TRBJ1-5; TRBD1 is a possible D gene (5 bases). This CDR3 has 17 amino acids. Germline CDR1 is LNHDA and CDR2 is SQIVND (reference sequence). V was pared by 3 bases and J by 7 bases, with 22 bases between. The CDR3 here is CASSIVTVTSLNQPQHF. Here the CDR3 DNA reads TGTGCCAGTAGTATCGTGACAGTCACCTCCCTCAACCAGCCCCAGCATTTT. The full variable domain, rest sourced from reference TRBV19 and TRBJ1-5, is DGGITQSPKYLFRKEGQNVTLSCEQNLNHDAMYWYRQDPGQGLRLIYYSQIVNDFQKGDIAEGYSVSREKKESFPLTVTSAQKNPTAFYLCASSIVTVTSLNQPQHFGDGTRLSIL.

A single count supports this clone. The CDR3 sequence is CASSVVGQGTLSGNQPQHF. The CDR3 DNA sequence: TGTGCCAGCAGCGTAGTGGGACAGGGAACTTTGAGTGGCAATCAGCCCCAGCATTTT. This rearrangement joins TRBV9 to TRBJ1-5; 9 nucleotides agree with TRBD1. In germline, CDR1 is SGDLS, CDR2 YYNGEE. V dropped 0 bases and J dropped 2; count of bases not matched to a gene: 12. The CDR3 consists of 19 residues.

This chain connects TRBV18 to TRBJ2-7, with TRBD1 identical over 7 bases. Germline assignment: CDR1 KGHSH and CDR2 LQKENI. This CDR3 spans 14 amino acids. Germline trimming cut 4 bases from V and 1 base from J; bases unmatched to any gene: 4. In DNA form, the CDR3 reads TGTGCCAGCTCACTCCGACAGGGATCCTACGAGCAGTACTTC. It is translated as CASSLRQGSYEQYF.

CDR3: CASSPSTTNYGYTF. The CDR3 DNA follows: TGTGCCAGCAGCCCGTCGACAACGAACTATGGCTACACCTTC. This chain uses TRBV7-9 with TRBJ1-2; D unclear. Trimming removed 5 bases at V and 2 bases at J, with 12 bases between. CDR1 is SEHNR, CDR2 FQNEAQ, per germline (reference sequence). The CDR3 totals 14 residues. Full variable domain (rest looked up from reference TRBV7-9 and TRBJ1-2): DTGVSQNPRHKITKRGQNVTFRCDPISEHNRLYWYRQTLGQGPEFLTYFQNEAQLEKSRLLSDRFSAERPKGSFSTLEIQRTEQGDSAMYLCASSPSTTNYGYTFGSGTRLTVV.

CDR3: CASSILPLTGHYGYTF. The DNA for the CDR3 is TGTGCCAGTAGTATCCTTCCACTGACAGGCCACTATGGCTACACCTTC. The chain has TRBV19 and TRBJ1-2, with D tentatively TRBD1 (6 bases). Germline V gene sequence: CDR1 LNHDA, CDR2 SQIVND (reference sequence). This CDR3 region has 16 residues. With 3 bases removed from V and 3 bases from J, the gap between germline ends came to 17 bases.

The chain has TRBV11-2 and TRBJ2-7; 8 positions match TRBD1. Germline V CDR1 and CDR2: SGHAT, FQNNGV. CDR3 length: 14 amino acids. V lost 1 base and J lost 5; bases outside the gene matches: 4. The CDR3 DNA reads as TGTGCCAGCAGCTTAGTAGTGACAGGGGACGAGCAGTACTTC. It translates to CASSLVVTGDEQYF.

The CDR3 protein is CASSSWTVDNSPLHF. The CDR3 DNA is TGTGCCAGCAGCTCGTGGACAGTAGATAATTCACCCCTCCACTTT. The J gene is TRBJ1-6, the V gene TRBV7-8; D is perhaps TRBD1 (6 bases). V lost 4 bases and J 5 bases, leaving 12 bases between the germline ends. CDR3 size: 15 residues. The V gene's germline CDR1 is SGHVS and CDR2 FQNEAQ.

The V call is TRBV2, the J call TRBJ2-7; tentative D call: TRBD1 (5 bases). Trimming cost V 0 bases and J 5 bases, with 20 bases left between them. Germline V gene data show CDR1 as SNHLY and CDR2 as FYNNEI. CDR3 size: 17 residues. Written as DNA, the CDR3 is TGTGCCAGCAGTGAAGCGACGATAGGGGCAGGGCGGCACGAGCAGTACTTC. Translating gives CASSEATIGAGRHEQYF.

The CDR3 nucleotides read TGCGCCAGTCAACCCTTGGACAGGGGATCCTACGAGCAGTACTTC. Its protein product is CASQPLDRGSYEQYF. The V and J genes are TRBV5-1 and TRBJ2-7; 9 bases line up with TRBD1. The CDR3 runs to 15 residues. The J segment lost 1 base and the V segment lost 8 bases, leaving 10 bases of the junction unmatched. Germline CDR1 is SGHRS and CDR2 is YFSETQ.

The rearrangement links TRBV29-1 to TRBJ1-5; TRBD1 matches at 7 bases. Germline V gene lookup returns CDR1 SQVTM and CDR2 ANQGSEA. With 6 bases clipped from V and 7 bases from J, the junction kept 9 bases outside the gene matches. This CDR3 region has 13 residues. CDR3 sequence reads: CSVHTGVGQPQHF. The CDR3 coding sequence is TGCAGCGTCCATACAGGGGTGGGACAGCCCCAGCATTTT.

This clone was seen more than once but under ten times. The chain carries TRBV5-1 and TRBJ2-1; 7 nucleotides align to TRBD2. In germline, CDR1 is SGHRS, CDR2 YFSETQ. CDR3 length: 14 residues. J gave up 8 bases and V 0 bases, and 5 bases lay outside the gene matches. The CDR3 DNA sequence: TGCGCCAGCAGCTTGGTTGGGACTAAGGATGAGCAGTTCTTC. It specifies CASSLVGTKDEQFF.

In this sample, this clone turned up once. CDR3 protein: CASSLSLGVGTEAFF. The CDR3, as DNA: TGTGCCAGCAGCCTGAGTTTAGGGGTAGGGACTGAAGCTTTCTTT. The rearrangement links TRBV14 to TRBJ1-1, with D possibly matching TRBD1 (5 bases). V was trimmed by 4 bases and J by 5 bases, leaving 17 bases between them. This CDR3 contains 15 residues. Germline V lookup: CDR1 SGHDN, CDR2 FVKESK. The complete variable domain, with remaining parts taken from reference TRBV14 and TRBJ1-1, reads EAGVTQFPSHSVIEKGQTVTLRCDPISGHDNLYWYRRVMGKEIKFLLHFVKESKQDESGMPNNRFLAERTGGTYSTLKVQPAELEDSGVYFCASSLSLGVGTEAFFGQGTRLTVV.

This chain connects TRBV5-1 to TRBJ2-7, with 8 nucleotides matching TRBD1. The CDR3 runs 15 residues. The germline CDR1 and CDR2 sequences are SGHRS and YFSETQ. V dropped 2 bases and J dropped 6; count of bases not matched to a gene: 10. The CDR3 protein is CASSLTTGGTREQYF. For the CDR3, the DNA is TGCGCCAGCAGCTTAACAACAGGGGGTACGCGCGAGCAGTACTTC.

This chain uses TRBV13 with TRBJ1-1; no definite D call. The germline gives CDR1 PRHDT, CDR2 FYEKMQ (reference sequence). The CDR3 is made up of 12 amino acids. V lost 5 bases and J lost 12, with 16 bases in between. The CDR3 DNA reads TGTGCCAGCAGCCCCGGGGTTGGGAATCCTTTCTTT. Translation: CASSPGVGNPFF.

The V call is TRBV10-3, the J call TRBJ1-4, with a weak D call TRBD1 (5 bases). The CDR3 consists of 11 residues. Trimming cost V 10 bases and J 8 bases, with 11 bases left between them. Germline lookup yields CDR1 ENHRY and CDR2 SYGVKD. Here the CDR3 DNA reads TGTGCCACCGGGGGGGGAGAAAAACTGTTTTTT. Residues: CATGGGEKLFF.